This T cell receptor beta chain was identified in a study of monozygotic twins with cystic fibrosis (dated by TCRdb to the early 2020s). Turning to the overall study: Barcoded libraries were prepared with around 15 PCR cycles from three micrograms of fragmented DNA. Data for three of the twin pairs had been reported earlier in a different context. The study compared TCR beta repertoires within and between 16 monozygotic twin pairs with cystic fibrosis to assess genetic influence on V and J gene usage. Twins were ranked among some 1,000 cohort participants for weight-for-height and FEVPerc (FEV1 disease centile) on the day of blood sampling. Made up mostly of children and adolescents, the cohort included ten female and six male twin pairs ranging in age from roughly 2.0 to 40 years, with a median of about 8.6 years.

The twin pairs came from the European Cystic Fibrosis Twin and Sibling Study Cohort, a cohort that recruited patients from roughly 160 CF clinics across 14 European countries. Zygosity and CFTR genotype were verified in-house, and zygosity was tested by multiplex PCR of nine short tandem repeat loci. Peripheral blood was sampled from each twin, and clinical parameters were recorded on the day of blood sampling. Genomic DNA was isolated from peripheral blood cells with phenol/chloroform and kept in TE buffer at 4 degrees C. Note on this clone: The specificity of this receptor is unknown. There are no base qualities to consult, and no much larger clone falls within one base.

TCR beta CDR3 regions were amplified by multiplex PCR with the immunoSEQ immune profiling system according to the manufacturer's instructions. An Illumina NextSeq system was used for sequencing. From the authors' description of their analysis: Sequence data were processed on the immunoSEQ Analyzer platform, and clonality was calculated as the square root of Simpson's index of productive rearrangements. V and J usage similarity was measured by Jensen-Shannon distance, and CDR3 generation probabilities were computed with OLGA. The immuneACCESS database (August 2020) and VDJdb (December 2020) were searched for shared CDR3 sequences. TCRdb's version of the immuneACCESS table is confined to in-frame rearrangements and falls short of the full clone set. An unresolved V gene accounts for under half of the shortfall where checked; the remainder is of unknown origin. V and J calls and clone size are copied from that table; D and trimming were computed from the DNA. This sample holds 12,000 to 15,000 clones; approximately 98% were observed only once. The ten largest clones add up to 0.41% of the sample.

General study outcomes and caveats: Simpson clonality was generally low (median about 0.0095), suggesting a naive-dominated repertoire, with higher clonality in the most severely affected patients. The cohort was small, and the number of shared CDR3s showed no association with age, concordance or disease severity. V gene usage was most similar to the co-twin for 13 of 16 pairs, and J usage for 8 of 16 pairs, suggesting genetic constraints. Sharing of nucleotide-identical clonotypes was significantly greater within monozygotic CF twin pairs than between unrelated CF individuals (P = 0.000026, Mann-Whitney).

Taken from cysteine to phenylalanine, the CDR3 has 8 residues. The retained sequence is limited to the CDR3, 24 bases, with the frame set at the first base. The junction shows trimming of 5 bases on V and 13 bases on J, plus 6 bases between the germline ends. From a lookup of the germline V gene (reference sequence), CDR1 and CDR2 are GTSNPN and SVGIG. This TCR derives from a girl aged 2 to 9 with cystic fibrosis. Sequencing was done on a sample of blood. The chain couples TRBV30 to TRBJ2-1; a tentative D call is TRBD2 (6 bases match). The bases are TGTGCCTGGGGACTACAGTTCTTC. This yields the protein CAWGLQFF.